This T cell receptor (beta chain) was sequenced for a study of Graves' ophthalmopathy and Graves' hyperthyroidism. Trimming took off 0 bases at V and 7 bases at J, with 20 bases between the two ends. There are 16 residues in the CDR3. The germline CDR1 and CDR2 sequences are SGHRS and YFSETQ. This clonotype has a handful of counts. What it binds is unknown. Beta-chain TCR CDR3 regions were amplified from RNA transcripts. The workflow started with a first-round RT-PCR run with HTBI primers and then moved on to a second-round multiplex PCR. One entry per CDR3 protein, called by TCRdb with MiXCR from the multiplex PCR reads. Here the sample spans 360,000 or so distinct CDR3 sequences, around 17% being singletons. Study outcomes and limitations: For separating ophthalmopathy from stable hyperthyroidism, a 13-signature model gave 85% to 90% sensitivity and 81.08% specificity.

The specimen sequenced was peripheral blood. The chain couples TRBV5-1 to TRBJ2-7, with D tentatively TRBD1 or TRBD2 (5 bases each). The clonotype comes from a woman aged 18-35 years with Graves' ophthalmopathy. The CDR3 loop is CASSLAVGGYGGEQYF. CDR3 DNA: TGCGCCAGCAGCTTGGCCGTTGGGGGATACGGCGGGGAGCAGTACTTC.